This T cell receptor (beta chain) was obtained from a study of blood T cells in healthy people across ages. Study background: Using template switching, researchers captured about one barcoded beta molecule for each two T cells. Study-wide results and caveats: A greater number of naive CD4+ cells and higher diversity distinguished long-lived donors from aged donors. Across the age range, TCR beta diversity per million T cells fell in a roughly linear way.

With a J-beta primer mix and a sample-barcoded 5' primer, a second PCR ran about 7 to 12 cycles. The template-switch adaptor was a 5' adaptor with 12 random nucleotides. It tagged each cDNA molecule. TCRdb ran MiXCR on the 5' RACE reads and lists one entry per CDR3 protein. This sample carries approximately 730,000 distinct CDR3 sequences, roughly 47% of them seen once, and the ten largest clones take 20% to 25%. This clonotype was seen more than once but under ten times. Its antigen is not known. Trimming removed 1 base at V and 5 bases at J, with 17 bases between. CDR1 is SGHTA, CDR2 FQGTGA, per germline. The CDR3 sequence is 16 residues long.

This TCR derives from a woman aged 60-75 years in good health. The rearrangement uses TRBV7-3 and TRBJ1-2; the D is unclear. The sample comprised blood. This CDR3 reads CASSLIGPGGVYGYTF. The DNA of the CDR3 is TGTGCCAGCAGCTTAATAGGTCCGGGAGGCGTGTATGGCTACACCTTC.